This TCR beta chain was identified during a study of tumor-infiltrating lymphocytes in primary liver carcinoma. Whole-study context: Patients of both sexes were 30 to 69 years old.

Details on this clonotype: A much more abundant neighbour one base away suggests this may be a read error.

Priming with a constant-region primer yielded TCR beta cDNA from about 480 ng total RNA. Three nested multiplex PCR rounds of slightly modified ARM-PCR generated TCR beta libraries. TCRdb fed the multiplex PCR reads into MiXCR, producing one record per CDR3 protein. The table has 300,000 to 350,000 distinct CDR3 sequences, around three fifths seen once. Unsorted whole blood served as the source of blood RNA, and germline DNA was extracted as well. Sequencing was done on a sample of peripheral blood. This sequence originates from a man in his forties with primary liver carcinoma and hepatitis B virus infection.

The CDR3 reads CAGGTGGQPNIEAFF. The DNA of the CDR3 is TGTGCCGGCGGCACCGGGGGACAACCGAACATTGAAGCTTTCTTT. V usage is TRBV6-1 and J usage is TRBJ1-1; tentatively, D is TRBD1 (6 bases). The CDR3 spans 15 residues. Germline loops: CDR1 MNHNS, CDR2 SASEGT.